Listed below are T cell receptor beta chains from one sample, sequenced in a study of early T cells in non-severe SARS-CoV-2 infection. TCRdb redid the calling of the 5' RACE reads with MiXCR, one entry per CDR3 protein. The data show just under 65,000 distinct CDR3 sequences, with over 4.5% seen just once and about 3.4% held by the top ten. This specimen was whole blood, taken at baseline. The receptors originated from an adult who was a healthcare worker with PCR-confirmed SARS-CoV-2 infection or an uninfected control (not recorded which). CDR3s include the opening cysteine and the closing phenylalanine or tryptophan. Each record gives: J gene, clone size, D gene, V gene, CDR3 DNA, CDR3 protein. A D gene is named only where the DNA matches it firmly. Where a row states a size, it is once, few, many or the class of an expanded clone; other rows omit it.

j_call: TRBJ2-3
clone_size: many
d_call: TRBD1
v_call: TRBV10-3
cdr3_nt: TGTGCCATCAAGGGACAGGAGAGCACAGATACGCAGTATTTT
cdr3_aa: CAIKGQESTDTQYF

j_call: TRBJ2-7
clone_size: many
d_call: .
v_call: TRBV20-1
cdr3_nt: TGCAGCCACCTTGGCGGCCACGGAGAGCAGTACTTC
cdr3_aa: CSHLGGHGEQYF

j_call: TRBJ2-3
clone_size: .
d_call: .
v_call: TRBV3-1
cdr3_nt: TGTGCCAGCAGCCAAGATCTAACTAGCGGACAGGTGCAGTATTTT
cdr3_aa: CASSQDLTSGQVQYF

j_call: TRBJ1-4
clone_size: many
d_call: TRBD1
v_call: TRBV4-3
cdr3_nt: TGCGCCAGCAGCCACGACAGGGTTGGAAAACTGTTTTTT
cdr3_aa: CASSHDRVGKLFF

j_call: TRBJ1-5
clone_size: many
d_call: TRBD1
v_call: TRBV12-5
cdr3_nt: TGTGCTAGTGGTTTTATTTCCGGGACAGGGGACGGTCAGCCCCAGCATTTT
cdr3_aa: CASGFISGTGDGQPQHF

j_call: TRBJ2-5
clone_size: few
d_call: .
v_call: TRBV5-6
cdr3_nt: TGTGCCAGCAGCACCGCCAGGCAAGAGACCCAGTACTTC
cdr3_aa: CASSTARQETQYF

j_call: TRBJ1-2
clone_size: many
d_call: .
v_call: TRBV20-1
cdr3_nt: TGCAGTGCGAAACACGGGACGGACTATGGCTACACCTTC
cdr3_aa: CSAKHGTDYGYTF

j_call: TRBJ2-2
clone_size: many
d_call: .
v_call: TRBV5-1
cdr3_nt: TGCGCCAGCAGCTCCCTCCGTGGCTCCGGTATGGCCGGGGAGCTGTTTTTT
cdr3_aa: CASSSLRGSGMAGELFF

j_call: TRBJ2-1
clone_size: many
d_call: .
v_call: TRBV20-1
cdr3_nt: TGCAGTGCAGCTTCCGGGACTTTCAATGAGCAGTTCTTC
cdr3_aa: CSAASGTFNEQFF

j_call: TRBJ2-7
clone_size: many
d_call: .
v_call: TRBV9
cdr3_nt: TGTGCCAGCAGCCCGACCGGGGGGCCCTACGAGCAGTACTTC
cdr3_aa: CASSPTGGPYEQYF

j_call: TRBJ2-3
clone_size: few
d_call: TRBD2
v_call: TRBV6-6
cdr3_nt: TGTGCCAGCAGTCCCTGGGGTAGCGGGAGTAATAATGTATATCACAGGGGCACAGATACGCAGTATTTT
cdr3_aa: CASSPWGSGSNNVYHRGTDTQYF

j_call: TRBJ2-1
clone_size: many
d_call: TRBD1
v_call: TRBV18
cdr3_nt: TGTGCCAGCTCACCCTTCCAGAGATCGACAGGGGAGGCGCGGAATGAGCAGTTCTTC
cdr3_aa: CASSPFQRSTGEARNEQFF

j_call: TRBJ2-2
clone_size: .
d_call: .
v_call: TRBV20-1
cdr3_nt: TGCAGTGCTAGGCTAGGAACGGGCACCGGGGAGCTGTTTTTT
cdr3_aa: CSARLGTGTGELFF

j_call: TRBJ1-4
clone_size: many
d_call: TRBD1
v_call: TRBV10-1
cdr3_nt: TGCGCCAGCAGAGGACAGGGCGATGAAAAACTGTTTTTT
cdr3_aa: CASRGQGDEKLFF

j_call: TRBJ1-1
clone_size: many
d_call: .
v_call: TRBV7-7
cdr3_nt: TGCCCCCTAAACACTGAAGCTTTCTTT
cdr3_aa: CPLNTEAFF

j_call: TRBJ1-1
clone_size: many
d_call: .
v_call: TRBV10-2
cdr3_nt: TGCGCCAGCTCCCCGAGTACATGGGACACTGAAGCTTTCTTT
cdr3_aa: CASSPSTWDTEAFF

j_call: TRBJ2-5
clone_size: many
d_call: .
v_call: TRBV7-9
cdr3_nt: TGTGCCAGCAGCACCCCACTCACGACGCAAGAGACCCAGTACTTC
cdr3_aa: CASSTPLTTQETQYF

j_call: TRBJ2-6
clone_size: many
d_call: .
v_call: TRBV6-5
cdr3_nt: TGTGCCAGCACTTTCTATGGGGCCAACGTCCTGACTTTC
cdr3_aa: CASTFYGANVLTF

j_call: TRBJ1-2
clone_size: many
d_call: .
v_call: TRBV5-5
cdr3_nt: TGTGCCAGCAGCTTGTCAGGGAACTCTGGCTACACCTTC
cdr3_aa: CASSLSGNSGYTF

j_call: TRBJ2-2
clone_size: few
d_call: TRBD1
v_call: TRBV9
cdr3_nt: TGTGCCAGCAGCGTAGCCGGGACAGGGGGTACCGGGGAGCTGTTTTTT
cdr3_aa: CASSVAGTGGTGELFF

j_call: TRBJ1-3
clone_size: many
d_call: .
v_call: TRBV7-9
cdr3_nt: TGTGCCAGCAGCTCCGCTGGTGTATCTGGAAACACCATATATTTT
cdr3_aa: CASSSAGVSGNTIYF

j_call: TRBJ2-7
clone_size: many
d_call: .
v_call: TRBV7-9
cdr3_nt: TGTGCCAGCAGCTCCCCAGGGCACTACGAGCAGTACTTC
cdr3_aa: CASSSPGHYEQYF

j_call: TRBJ2-1
clone_size: few
d_call: TRBD2
v_call: TRBV20-1
cdr3_nt: TGCAGTGCTACCAGCGGGGGGGGCCACAATGAGCAGTTCTTC
cdr3_aa: CSATSGGGHNEQFF

j_call: TRBJ2-7
clone_size: .
d_call: .
v_call: TRBV4-1
cdr3_nt: TGCGCCAGCAGTGGGGTTTTGCTTGGAGGGGAGCAGTACTTC
cdr3_aa: CASSGVLLGGEQYF

j_call: TRBJ2-1
clone_size: .
d_call: .
v_call: TRBV5-1
cdr3_nt: TGCGCCAGCAGCACCGGACCTGACAATGAGCAGTTCTTC
cdr3_aa: CASSTGPDNEQFF